These 24 T cell receptor beta chains originate from one sample sequenced in a study of CD8+CD57+ T cells in acquired aplastic anemia. Researchers used genomic DNA as the template to profile TCR beta VDJ and CDR3. TCRdb independently ran MiXCR on the reads; one entry per CDR3 protein. This sample has fewer than 300,000 distinct CDR3 sequences, with less than 85% found just once. The sequenced patients had an expansion of CD8+CD57+ cells seen by flow cytometry. The sequencing sample was made of sorted CD4+, CD8+, or CD8+CD57+ T cells (not recorded which) from PBMCs. These receptors originate from a human donor with aplastic anemia.

This clonotype was observed a single time. The chain employs TRBV9 and TRBJ2-3, with D perhaps assigned TRBD1 or TRBD2 (5 bases each). Germline V gene sequence: CDR1 SGDLS, CDR2 YYNGEE. The CDR3 is made up of 14 amino acids. V was clipped by 5 bases and J by 15 bases, with 25 bases between them. The CDR3 sequence is CASRLAGDPQTFYF. CDR3 bases: TGTGCCAGCAGATTAGCTGGGGACCCTCAGACCTTCTATTTT.

As for this clonotype: The conserved phenylalanine or tryptophan is not found at the CDR3 terminus, so this likely reflects a read error. The limits of the CDR3 on the DNA are not certain, so only TCRdb's listed CDR3 is given. Here the CDR3 reads CASSLTGGADHVY. This chain joins TRBV7-9 and TRBJ2-1; TRBD1 is the table's D call, not checked against the DNA. Germline assignment: CDR1 SEHNR and CDR2 FQNEAQ (reference sequence). Inclusive of both ends, the CDR3 amounts to 13 amino acids.

On this clonotype: Here the CDR3 omits its conserved ending phenylalanine or tryptophan, so a read error is the likely source. It is unclear where the CDR3 begins or ends on the DNA, so no DNA is shown, and the CDR3 is as TCRdb lists it. The chain joins TRBV7-8 to TRBJ2-3; TRBD1, the table's D call, was not compared with the DNA. The CDR3 is 12 amino acids in total, end residues counted. The germline CDR1 and CDR2 sequences are SGHVS and FQNEAQ. The CDR3 spells CASSVGSDPDSQ.

V is TRBV2 and J is TRBJ1-6; possibly TRBD1 for D (6 bases). The CDR3 runs to 16 residues. The germline V and J ends were trimmed by 6 bases and 8 bases, with 20 bases remaining between them. Germline V CDR1 and CDR2: SNHLY, FYNNEI. CDR3: CASSLGGGGNHSPLHF. As DNA, the CDR3 is TGTGCCAGCAGCTTGGGGGGGGGCGGCAATCATTCACCCCTCCACTTT.

The chain uses TRBV14 and TRBJ2-7; 7 positions match TRBD2. V lost 2 bases and J lost 0; bases outside the gene matches: 4. Looked up from germline, CDR1 is SGHDN and CDR2 is FVKESK. The CDR3 extends over 15 amino acids. The CDR3 is CASSQRSSGSYEQYF. The CDR3 coding sequence is TGTGCCAGCAGCCAACGGTCTAGCGGCTCCTACGAGCAGTACTTC.

J is TRBJ1-5 and V is TRBV20-1, with D possibly TRBD1 on 6 matching bases. The V end was cut by 4 bases, the J end by 5 bases, with 9 bases between. Germline V gene data show CDR1 as DFQATT and CDR2 as SNEGSKA (reference sequence). The CDR3 length is 12 residues. The CDR3 DNA sequence: TGCAGTGCTAACAGGGTCGATCAGCCCCAGCATTTT. Translated: CSANRVDQPQHF.

Details on this clonotype: Germline is not matched at one junction end, which may reflect a read error. The rearrangement uses TRBV7-2 and TRBJ2-3, with a weak D call TRBD2 (8 bases). The CDR3 is made up of 15 amino acids. In germline, CDR1 is SGHTA, CDR2 FQGNSA. For the CDR3, the DNA is TGCGCCAGCAGCTTAGCGGGACAGCCCGAAACGCAGTATTATTTT. Amino acids: CASSLAGQPETQYYF.

The chain has TRBV7-9 and TRBJ2-5; the D gene is possibly TRBD1 (5 bases). V dropped 1 base and J dropped 12 bases, with 9 bases sitting between them. CDR1 is SEHNR, CDR2 FQNEAQ, per germline (reference sequence). This CDR3 contains 11 residues. CDR3 sequence: CASSLGETEYF. As DNA, the CDR3 is TGTGCCAGCAGCTTAGGAGAGACAGAGTACTTC.

This chain uses TRBV9 with TRBJ2-3; TRBD1 might be the D (5 bases). The V gene lost 4 bases and the J gene lost 14 bases, with 23 bases spanning the gap. The CDR3 has 14 residues. CDR1 is SGDLS and CDR2 is YYNGEE in the germline V gene. CDR3 nucleotides: TGTGCCAGCAGCTTAGGGGCAGGTCCGGAGACGTTGTATTTT. It translates to CASSLGAGPETLYF.

The chain is built from TRBV7-9 and TRBJ1-2; possible D gene TRBD1, 5 bases. Trimming took off 5 bases at V and 8 bases at J, with 15 bases between the two ends. The CDR3 is 13 amino acids. Germline lookup yields CDR1 SEHNR and CDR2 FQNEAQ (reference sequence). CDR3 protein: CASSLWGGAGYTF. CDR3 sequence (DNA): TGTGCCAGCAGCCTTTGGGGTGGGGCAGGCTACACCTTC.

This clonotype was seen ten or more times. The chain combines TRBV6-1 with TRBJ1-4; D gene unclear. The germline CDR1 and CDR2 sequences are MNHNS and SASEGT. This CDR3 is built from 13 residues. Deletions cut 8 bases from V and 6 bases from J, with 13 bases between. CDR3 sequence (DNA): TGTGCCAGCTCAATGCGGGCAGATGAAAAACTGTTTTTT. Its translation is CASSMRADEKLFF.

This clonotype has more than one count but fewer than ten. V gene TRBV2 combines with J gene TRBJ2-3; possible D gene TRBD2, 7 bases. The CDR3 is 12 amino acids. The germline CDR1 and CDR2 sequences are SNHLY and FYNNEI. The V end lost 2 bases, the J end lost 9 bases, and 9 bases lay between the germline ends. The CDR3 DNA reads TGTGCCAGCAGTGAAAGGGGGGGCACGCAGTATTTT. This codes for CASSERGGTQYF.

The V gene is TRBV7-2, the J gene TRBJ2-3; 8 bases are shared with TRBD2. There are 14 residues in the CDR3. With V trimmed by 6 bases and J by 8 bases, 10 bases remained unmatched. Germline V gene data show CDR1 as SGHTA and CDR2 as FQGNSA. The CDR3 bases are TGTGCCAGCAGGTACGCGGGAGGTCCCGCTACGCAGTATTTT. Residues: CASRYAGGPATQYF.

This clonotype occurred a few times. The chain has TRBV9 and TRBJ1-2, with a tentative D call TRBD1 (5 bases). The length of the CDR3 is 15 residues. CDR1 is SGDLS and CDR2 is YYNGEE in the germline V gene. V dropped 3 bases and J dropped 12 bases, with 24 bases sitting between them. The CDR3, as DNA: TGTGCCAGCAGCGCCGGGACTAGCGGAATAGATACGCACACCTTC. Translating gives CASSAGTSGIDTHTF.

In regard to this clonotype: Because it lacks the conserved phenylalanine or tryptophan at the end, this CDR3 is likely a read error. No DNA is shown, since the ends of the CDR3 on it are uncertain; the CDR3 is the one TCRdb lists. The chain recombines TRBV24-1 with TRBJ2-7; the D call TRBD2 from the table was never checked on the DNA. The CDR3 contains 15 residues when both ends are counted. The germline V gene encodes CDR1 KGHDR and CDR2 SFDVKD. CDR3 region: CASSNGLTGYYEQNM.

This clonotype was recorded only once. CDR3 in amino acids: CSARAGSSYEQYF. CDR3 sequence (DNA): TGCAGTGCTAGGGCCGGGAGCTCCTACGAGCAGTACTTC. The V gene is TRBV20-1, the J gene TRBJ2-7, with a tentative D call TRBD2 (6 bases). The V gene's germline CDR1 is DFQATT and CDR2 SNEGSKA (reference sequence). CDR3 length: 13 residues. V dropped 3 bases and J dropped 0 bases, with 9 bases sitting between them.

On this clonotype itself: One junction end does not reproduce the germline sequence, and a read error may be involved. This chain links TRBV7-9 with TRBJ2-7; tentatively, D is TRBD1 (5 bases). Per germline, CDR1 SEHNR and CDR2 FQNEAQ (reference sequence). The CDR3 totals 14 residues. CDR3 bases: TGTGCCAGCAGTTTAGTGCAGGGTACCTATGAGCAGTACTTC. Its translation: CASSLVQGTYEQYF.

On this clonotype itself: A read error is likely, as this CDR3 ends without the conserved phenylalanine or tryptophan. The limits of the CDR3 on the DNA are not certain, so only TCRdb's listed CDR3 is given. V usage is TRBV2 and J usage is TRBJ2-3; the D call of TRBD1 is as the table states it, not checked on the DNA. Per germline, CDR1 SNHLY and CDR2 FYNNEI. 14 amino acids form the CDR3, both terminal residues included. CDR3 protein: CASSEGDARATQQY.

This clonotype was recorded once. The CDR3 carries no conserved terminal phenylalanine or tryptophan, so it likely arises from a read error. The DNA is omitted, as the CDR3 cannot be located on it reliably, and the CDR3 follows TCRdb's listing. The rearrangement joins TRBV2 to TRBJ2-3; the table's D call, TRBD1, has no DNA check behind it. 13 amino acids form the CDR3, both terminal residues included. Per germline, CDR1 SNHLY and CDR2 FYNNEI. CDR3 amino acids: CASSESYSNPPQH.

V usage is TRBV6-5 and J usage is TRBJ1-1; D is ambiguous. The V gene's germline CDR1 is MNHEY and CDR2 SVGAGI. The CDR3 is made up of 14 amino acids. V lost 6 bases, J lost 5 bases, and 16 bases lay in between. The CDR3 spells CASSKGAEWTEAFF. As DNA, the CDR3 is TGTGCCAGCAGCAAGGGTGCGGAGTGGACTGAAGCTTTCTTT.

The chain recombines TRBV5-4 with TRBJ2-7; no firm D call. The V end lost 2 bases, the J end lost 5 bases, and 5 bases lay between the germline ends. CDR1 SGHNT and CDR2 YYREEE come from the germline V gene (reference sequence). The CDR3 is 11 amino acids. The CDR3 here is CASSFTNEQYV. The CDR3 DNA sequence: TGTGCCAGCAGCTTTACTAACGAGCAGTACGTC.

The chain joins TRBV7-9 to TRBJ2-3; D uncertain. The germline V and J ends were trimmed by 8 bases and 6 bases, with 15 bases remaining between them. CDR1 SEHNR and CDR2 FQNEAQ come from the germline V gene (reference sequence). This CDR3 has 13 amino acids. The DNA of the CDR3 is TGTGCCAGCGGGGTAGTACCCGCGGATACGCAGTATTTT. This encodes CASGVVPADTQYF.

The DNA for the CDR3 is TGCGCCAGCAGCTTTCGGAAACCGATCGGCGGGGAGCTGTTTTTT. Protein sequence: CASSFRKPIGGELFF. The V and J genes are TRBV5-1 and TRBJ2-2, with D hard to call. With 2 bases removed from V and 7 bases from J, the gap between germline ends came to 15 bases. From germline, CDR1 is SGHRS and CDR2 YFSETQ. There are 15 residues in the CDR3.

This chain uses TRBV7-9 with TRBJ2-7; TRBD2 aligns across 7 bases. This CDR3 contains 14 residues. In germline, CDR1 is SEHNR, CDR2 FQNEAQ (reference sequence). The DNA for the CDR3 is TGTGCCAGCAGTCGCAGCGGGGCAGAAAGAGTGCTTGGCGTC. This encodes CASSRSGAERVLGV.